This entry lists 3 T cell receptor beta chains sequenced from one sample in a study of cytomegalovirus exposure and HLA in healthy donors. The PCR made use of 60 Vbeta and 13 Jbeta primers. Profiled with immunoSEQ multiplex PCR; TCRdb holds only in-frame clones, not every one. This repertoire shows around 200,000 clones, over 75% found once; its top ten account for 10%. The sequenced sample consisted of PBMCs. These receptors all stem from a woman in her forties or fifties in good health and CMV-seropositive.

The V call is TRBV19, the J call TRBJ2-3; TRBD2 is a possible D gene (5 bases). The CDR3 spans 12 residues. V dropped 2 bases and J dropped 5 bases, with 5 bases sitting between them. CDR1 is LNHDA, CDR2 SQIVND, per germline (reference sequence). CDR3 sequence (DNA): TGTGCCAGTAGTATAACTAGAGATACGCAGTATTTT. Its translation is CASSITRDTQYF. The full variable domain, its missing parts supplied by reference TRBV19 and TRBJ2-3, is DGGITQSPKYLFRKEGQNVTLSCEQNLNHDAMYWYRQDPGQGLRLIYYSQIVNDFQKGDIAEGYSVSREKKESFPLTVTSAQKNPTAFYLCASSITRDTQYFGPGTRLTVL.

V and J are TRBV7-2 and TRBJ2-7; 9 nucleotides line up with TRBD1. The CDR3 extends over 14 amino acids. Germline trimming cut 6 bases from V and 4 bases from J; bases unmatched to any gene: 7. Germline V CDR1 and CDR2: SGHTA, FQGNSA. In DNA, the CDR3 is TGTGCCAGCAGGAATCCGGGACAGGGTTACGAGCAGTACTTC. The encoded protein is CASRNPGQGYEQYF.

V and J are TRBV9 and TRBJ1-4; D is possibly TRBD1 (6 bases). Germline-derived CDR1 and CDR2 are SGDLS and YYNGEE. V gave up 4 bases and J gave up 4 bases, with 14 bases separating them. The CDR3 contains 15 residues. This CDR3 is CASSPGRGFNEKLFF. CDR3 DNA sequence: TGTGCCAGCAGCCCTGGGAGGGGGTTTAATGAAAAACTGTTTTTT. The whole variable domain, remainder taken from reference TRBV9 and TRBJ1-4, is DSGVTQTPKHLITATGQRVTLRCSPRSGDLSVYWYQQSLDQGLQFLIQYYNGEERAKGNILERFSAQQFPDLHSELNLSSLELGDSALYFCASSPGRGFNEKLFFGSGTQLSVL.